Presented here are 4 T cell receptor beta chains from one specimen sequenced in a study of cytotoxic CD8 clonotypes in ibrutinib-treated CLL. TCRdb keeps only in-frame clones here, not all; method: immunoSEQ multiplex PCR. The sample consists of 60,000 to 75,000 clones, 90% of them appearing once. Specimen: PBMCs, collected after 12 months of ibrutinib treatment. These receptors all come from a human donor with chronic lymphocytic leukemia.

The chain carries TRBV11-3 and TRBJ2-7; no clear D. The CDR3 sequence is 14 residues long. Germline V gene sequence: CDR1 SGHNT, CDR2 YENEEA. The germline V and J ends were trimmed by 0 bases and 3 bases, with 9 bases remaining between them. In nucleotides, the CDR3 is TGTGCCAGCAGCTTAGACGGCTATTACTACGAGCAGTACTTC. It specifies CASSLDGYYYEQYF.

The chain combines TRBV6-5 with TRBJ1-2, with TRBD1 matching over 7 bases. The V gene's germline CDR1 is MNHEY and CDR2 SVGAGI. The CDR3 covers 15 residues. J was trimmed by 5 bases and V by 5 bases; bases with no gene match: 11. The CDR3: CASSGTVPTVYGYTF. As DNA, the CDR3 is TGTGCCAGCAGTGGGACAGTCCCGACGGTTTATGGCTACACCTTC.

The rearrangement joins TRBV7-2 to TRBJ2-7, with a tentative D call TRBD1 (6 bases). Looked up from germline, CDR1 is SGHTA and CDR2 is FQGNSA. V lost 0 bases to trimming and J lost 7 bases, with 19 bases between them. CDR3 length: 16 residues. The CDR3 protein is CASSLATQGYGGEQYF. The CDR3 coding sequence is TGTGCCAGCAGCTTAGCGACACAGGGCTACGGTGGGGAGCAGTACTTC.

The V and J genes are TRBV18 and TRBJ1-2, with a tentative D call TRBD1 (6 bases). Trimming stripped 0 bases from V and 7 bases from J, with 21 bases between. This CDR3 has 17 amino acids. Germline values: CDR1 KGHSH, CDR2 LQKENI. This CDR3 is CASSPPVRQASGSGYTF. DNA of the CDR3: TGTGCCAGCTCACCACCTGTGCGACAGGCAAGCGGATCTGGCTACACCTTC.